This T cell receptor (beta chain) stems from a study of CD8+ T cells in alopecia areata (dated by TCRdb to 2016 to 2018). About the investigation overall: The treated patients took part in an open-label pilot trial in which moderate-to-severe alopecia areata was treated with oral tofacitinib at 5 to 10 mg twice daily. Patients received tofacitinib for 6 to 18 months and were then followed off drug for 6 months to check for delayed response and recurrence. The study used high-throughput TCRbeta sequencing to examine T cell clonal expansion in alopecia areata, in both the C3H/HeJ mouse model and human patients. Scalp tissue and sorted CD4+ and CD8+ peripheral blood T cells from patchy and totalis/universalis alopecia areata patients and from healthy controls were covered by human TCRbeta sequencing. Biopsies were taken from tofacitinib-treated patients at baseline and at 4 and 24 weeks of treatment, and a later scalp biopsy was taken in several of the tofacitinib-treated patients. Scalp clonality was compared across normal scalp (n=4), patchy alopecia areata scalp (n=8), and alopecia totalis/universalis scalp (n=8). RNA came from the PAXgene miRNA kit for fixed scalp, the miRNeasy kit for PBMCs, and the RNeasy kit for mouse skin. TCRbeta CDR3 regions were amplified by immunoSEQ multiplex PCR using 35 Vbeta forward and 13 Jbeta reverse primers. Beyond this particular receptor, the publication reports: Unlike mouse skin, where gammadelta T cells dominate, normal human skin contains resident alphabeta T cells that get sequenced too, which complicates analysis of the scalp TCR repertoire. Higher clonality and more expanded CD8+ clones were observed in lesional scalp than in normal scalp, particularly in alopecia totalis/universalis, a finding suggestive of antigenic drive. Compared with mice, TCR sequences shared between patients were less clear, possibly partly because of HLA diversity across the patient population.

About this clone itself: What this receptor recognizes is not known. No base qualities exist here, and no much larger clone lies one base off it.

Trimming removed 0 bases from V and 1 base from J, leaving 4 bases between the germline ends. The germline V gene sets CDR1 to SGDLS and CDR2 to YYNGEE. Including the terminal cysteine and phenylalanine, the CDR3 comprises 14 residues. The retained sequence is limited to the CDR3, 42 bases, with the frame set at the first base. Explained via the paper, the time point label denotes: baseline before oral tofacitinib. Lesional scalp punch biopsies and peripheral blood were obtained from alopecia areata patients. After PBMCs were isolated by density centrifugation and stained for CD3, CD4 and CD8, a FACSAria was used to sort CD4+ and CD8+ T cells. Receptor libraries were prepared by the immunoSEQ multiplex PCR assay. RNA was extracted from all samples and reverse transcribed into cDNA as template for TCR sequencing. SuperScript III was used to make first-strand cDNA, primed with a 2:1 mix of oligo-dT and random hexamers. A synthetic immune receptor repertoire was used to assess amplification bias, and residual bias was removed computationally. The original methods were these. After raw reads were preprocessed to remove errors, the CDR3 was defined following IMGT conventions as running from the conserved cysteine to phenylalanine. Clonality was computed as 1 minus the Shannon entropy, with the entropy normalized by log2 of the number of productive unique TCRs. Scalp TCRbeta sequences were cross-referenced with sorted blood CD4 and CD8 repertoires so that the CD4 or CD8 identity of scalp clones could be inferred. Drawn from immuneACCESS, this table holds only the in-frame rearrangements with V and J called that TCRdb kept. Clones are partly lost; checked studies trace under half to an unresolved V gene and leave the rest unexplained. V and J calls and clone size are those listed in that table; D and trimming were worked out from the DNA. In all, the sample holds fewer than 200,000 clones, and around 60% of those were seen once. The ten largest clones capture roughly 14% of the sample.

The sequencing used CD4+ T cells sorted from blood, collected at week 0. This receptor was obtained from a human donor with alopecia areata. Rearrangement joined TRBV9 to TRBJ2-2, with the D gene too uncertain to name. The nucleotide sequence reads TGTGCCAGCAGCGTAGTGGGGAACACCGGGGAGCTGTTTTTT. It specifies CASSVVGNTGELFF.